Included here is one TCR beta chain sequence, with context. Germline V gene data show CDR1 as MNHNS and CDR2 as SASEGT. The J segment lost 1 base and the V segment lost 2 bases, leaving 0 bases of the junction unmatched. The length of the CDR3 is 14 residues. Sequencing was performed with immunoSEQ multiplex PCR; in TCRdb, only in-frame clones are kept and a portion is missing. The sample consists of about 1.5 million clones, over 95% of them appearing once. This sample was taken from a study of shared clonotypes between healthy human individuals. The chain links TRBV6-1 to TRBJ1-1; 8 nucleotides line up with TRBD1. Sequencing was performed on naive CD4+ T cells sorted from blood. Subset reported: CD45RA+ positively selected. The sequence was collected from a man aged 25 to 40 in good health. CDR3 bases: TGTGCCAGCAGTGAACAGGGGGCGAACACTGAAGCTTTCTTT. Translating it yields CASSEQGANTEAFF.